Shown below are 22 T cell receptor beta chains from a single sample sequenced in a study of shared clonotypes between healthy human individuals. CD45RO-negative cells were positively selected for CCR7, leaving out terminally differentiated effector memory CD45RA+ cells. Repertoires were generated with immunoSEQ multiplex PCR, while TCRdb's copy carries only in-frame clones and drops some. The repertoire includes about 2.1 million clones, approximately 92% of them detected once, and 1.5% to 2% sits in the top ten. The sample taken for sequencing was naive CD8+ T cells from PBMCs. These receptors came from a young man in good health. Some clones in this sample may be carry-over from other donors' samples.

The table lists this clone with a count of one. The chain joins TRBV27 to TRBJ1-2, with 8 bases fitting TRBD1. Trimming removed 6 bases from V and 6 bases from J; junction bases left unmatched: 3. CDR3 length: 12 residues. Per germline, CDR1 MNHEY and CDR2 SMNVEV (reference sequence). This chain's CDR3 is CASRTGVDGYTF. CDR3 coding DNA: TGTGCCAGCAGGACAGGGGTAGATGGCTACACCTTC.

As to this clone: The sample has other DNA sequences that encode this CDR3 too. The chain couples TRBV27 to TRBJ2-7, with D perhaps TRBD1 (6 bases). Germline lookup yields CDR1 MNHEY and CDR2 SMNVEV (reference sequence). The CDR3 is made up of 14 amino acids. V was pared by 2 bases and J by 2 bases, with 10 bases between. Written as DNA, the CDR3 is TGTGCCAGCAGTTTAAGAGGACAGACCTACGAGCAGTACTTC. The encoded protein is CASSLRGQTYEQYF.

The chain couples TRBV7-9 to TRBJ2-5; no reliable D call. From germline, CDR1 is SEHNR and CDR2 FQNEAQ (reference sequence). The CDR3 covers 14 residues. Trimming removed 1 base from V and 5 bases from J, with 11 bases in between. The CDR3 DNA sequence: TGTGCCAGCAGCTTAGTTTCCTTTGAGGAGACCCAGTACTTC. Protein sequence: CASSLVSFEETQYF.

The chain combines TRBV7-6 with TRBJ2-1; D is unclear. This CDR3 is 13 amino acids long. Trimming cost V 0 bases and J 6 bases, with 6 bases left between them. Germline-derived CDR1 and CDR2 are SGHVS and FNYEAQ. CDR3 sequence reads: CASSLATSNEQFF. The CDR3 nucleotides read TGTGCCAGCAGCTTAGCGACTTCCAATGAGCAGTTCTTC.

The V and J genes are TRBV5-4 and TRBJ1-1; D remains unclear. CDR1 is SGHNT and CDR2 is YYREEE in the germline V gene (reference sequence). The CDR3 has 12 amino acids. The V gene lost 9 bases and the J gene lost 0 bases, with 9 bases spanning the gap. Written as DNA, the CDR3 is TGTGCCACGAGAAACATGAACACTGAAGCTTTCTTT. Its protein product is CATRNMNTEAFF.

The table lists this clone with a count of one. V usage is TRBV7-2 and J usage is TRBJ2-3; no definite D call. CDR3 size: 17 residues. The V and J ends lost 5 bases and 6 bases respectively, with 24 bases between them. From germline, CDR1 is SGHTA and CDR2 FQGNSA. In DNA, the CDR3 is TGTGCCAGCAGCCTTCGGGCGCAAATATCCCGCCCGGATACGCAGTATTTT. Residues: CASSLRAQISRPDTQYF.

The chain uses TRBV7-2 and TRBJ1-2; D not resolved. Looked up from germline, CDR1 is SGHTA and CDR2 is FQGNSA. With 5 bases removed from V and 5 bases from J, the gap between germline ends came to 18 bases. There are 15 residues in the CDR3. The CDR3 nucleotides read TGTGCCAGCAGCGCCCGCGAGGGCATCTTATATGGCTACACCTTC. Amino acids: CASSAREGILYGYTF. The entire variable domain, with the rest obtained from reference TRBV7-2 and TRBJ1-2, is as follows: GAGVSQSPSNKVTEKGKDVELRCDPISGHTALYWYRQSLGQGLEFLIYFQGNSAPDKSGLPSDRFSAERTGGSVSTLTIQRTQQEDSAVYLCASSAREGILYGYTFGSGTRLTVV.

The chain uses TRBV7-8 and TRBJ2-7; the match to TRBD2 covers 14 bases. The CDR3 has 17 amino acids. Germline CDR1 reads SGHVS; CDR2 reads FQNEAQ. J lost 4 bases, V lost 4 bases, and 9 bases had no gene match. The CDR3 nucleotides read TGTGCCAGCAGCTCGAGACTAGCGGGAGGGCAGTTTTACGAGCAGTACTTC. It translates to CASSSRLAGGQFYEQYF.

CDR3 amino acids: CASSLAPSEYEQYF. CDR3 in DNA: TGCGCCAGCAGCTTGGCACCTAGCGAGTACGAGCAGTACTTC. The chain combines TRBV5-1 with TRBJ2-7, with a possible D match to TRBD2 (6 bases). CDR1 and CDR2 from the germline V gene are SGHRS and YFSETQ. The CDR3 totals 14 residues. V was pared by 0 bases and J by 4 bases, with 11 bases between.

CDR3 loop: CASTQGGISNQPQHF. The DNA for the CDR3 is TGTGCCAGCACTCAGGGGGGGATTAGCAATCAGCCCCAGCATTTT. This rearrangement joins TRBV2 to TRBJ1-5; TRBD1 matches at 7 bases. V dropped 7 bases and J dropped 0; count of bases not matched to a gene: 6. The CDR3 has 15 amino acids. Looked up from germline, CDR1 is SNHLY and CDR2 is FYNNEI.

With respect to this clone: This CDR3 is also generated by other DNA sequences in the sample. This chain uses TRBV9 with TRBJ2-7; D gene uncertain. V was trimmed by 0 bases and J by 2 bases, leaving 6 bases between them. Germline CDR1 is SGDLS and CDR2 is YYNGEE. This CDR3 region has 13 residues. In DNA form, the CDR3 reads TGTGCCAGCAGCGTAGGGCAGACCTACGAGCAGTACTTC. The encoded protein is CASSVGQTYEQYF.

This rearrangement joins TRBV7-3 to TRBJ2-2; 10 bases map to TRBD1. The CDR3 is 15 residues long. Per the germline V gene, CDR1 is SGHTA and CDR2 is FQGTGA. The trim removed 4 bases at V and 5 bases at J, leaving 4 bases unmatched. In nucleotides, the CDR3 is TGTGCCAGCAGCTATCCGGGACAGGGGACCGGGGAGCTGTTTTTT. It is translated as CASSYPGQGTGELFF.

The V call is TRBV27, the J call TRBJ1-2, with D perhaps matching TRBD1 (6 bases). CDR1 and CDR2 (germline): MNHEY, SMNVEV (reference sequence). This CDR3 has 13 residues. V lost 3 bases, J lost 8 bases, and 13 bases lay in between. For the CDR3, the DNA is TGTGCCAGCAGTTTTCTCAGGGGCTGGGGCTACACCTTC. It encodes CASSFLRGWGYTF.

A remark on this clone: Other DNA variants within this sample encode the same CDR3. This chain connects TRBV28 to TRBJ2-1; D call uncertain. The CDR3 is 13 amino acids. V lost 7 bases to trimming and J lost 4 bases, with 11 bases between them. Germline V CDR1 and CDR2: MDHEN, SYDVKM. CDR3 sequence (DNA): TGTGCCAGCACCCCCCGGGCTTACAATGAGCAGTTCTTC. Amino acids: CASTPRAYNEQFF.

The rearrangement joins TRBV13 to TRBJ1-2, with a weak D call TRBD1 (6 bases). This CDR3 is 13 amino acids long. Germline V gene data show CDR1 as PRHDT and CDR2 as FYEKMQ (reference sequence). V was cut by 1 base and J by 8 bases, with 11 bases left in between. CDR3 in DNA: TGTGCCAGCAGCTTAGCTCAGGGGAGCGGCTACACCTTC. As protein: CASSLAQGSGYTF.

The chain employs TRBV27 and TRBJ2-7; 8 bases fit TRBD2. V shed 2 bases, J shed 3 bases, and the junction held 6 bases outside the gene matches. CDR3 size: 15 residues. CDR1 is MNHEY, CDR2 SMNVEV, per germline (reference sequence). The CDR3 loop is CASSLVSGTYYEQYF. In DNA form, the CDR3 reads TGTGCCAGCAGTTTAGTTAGCGGGACATACTACGAGCAGTACTTC.

This clone has just one count. The rearrangement joins TRBV16 to TRBJ2-4; D may correspond to TRBD1 or TRBD2 (6 bases each). Germline assignment: CDR1 KGHSY and CDR2 FQNENV. Trimming left V 3 bases short and J 1 base short, with 10 bases between. The CDR3 contains 15 residues. The CDR3 nucleotides read TGTGCCAGCAGCCAGGGGGGCGAGGCCAAAAACATTCAGTACTTC. This translates into CASSQGGEAKNIQYF.

This chain connects TRBV15 to TRBJ2-1, with a possible D match to TRBD2 (5 bases). This CDR3 is 14 amino acids long. From germline, CDR1 is LNHNV and CDR2 YYDKDF (reference sequence). Deletions cut 7 bases from V and 1 base from J, with 11 bases between. In DNA, the CDR3 is TGTGCCACCAACGGGAAAGGGTCCTACAATGAGCAGTTCTTC. Its translation is CATNGKGSYNEQFF.

As regards this clone: At the DNA level, this CDR3 is encoded by other sequences in the same sample as well. This chain connects TRBV27 to TRBJ2-1, with D possibly being TRBD1 or TRBD2 (5 bases each). Germline CDR1 is MNHEY and CDR2 is SMNVEV (reference sequence). V lost 2 bases to trimming and J lost 4 bases, with 9 bases between them. The CDR3 has 14 amino acids. The CDR3 loop is CASSLMRGYNEQFF. The CDR3, as DNA: TGTGCCAGCAGTTTAATGAGGGGTTACAATGAGCAGTTCTTC.

The rearrangement uses TRBV9 and TRBJ2-3, with TRBD2 identical over 10 bases. CDR1 is SGDLS and CDR2 is YYNGEE in the germline V gene. Trimming took 2 bases from V and 0 from J; bases not matched to a gene: 3. This CDR3 comprises 16 residues. This CDR3 is CASSVRAGGSTDTQYF. The CDR3 nucleotides read TGTGCCAGCAGCGTCCGAGCGGGAGGGAGCACAGATACGCAGTATTTT.

This rearrangement joins TRBV19 to TRBJ2-7, with 8 nucleotides matching TRBD2. Germline trimming cut 6 bases from V and 0 bases from J; bases unmatched to any gene: 1. CDR3 length: 13 residues. Germline CDR1 and CDR2: LNHDA and SQIVND (reference sequence). CDR3 DNA: TGTGCCAGTAGACTAGCGGCCTCCTACGAGCAGTACTTC. Its protein is CASRLAASYEQYF.

The CDR3, as DNA: TGTGCCAGCAGCCCTCGGTGGAGGGCCTGGGAGGGAAGTGGCTACACCTTC. Protein sequence: CASSPRWRAWEGSGYTF. The genes are TRBV27 and TRBJ1-2; D uncertain. The germline CDR1 and CDR2 sequences are MNHEY and SMNVEV (reference sequence). The CDR3 totals 17 residues. The V gene lost 6 bases and the J gene lost 7 bases, with 27 bases spanning the gap.